Following are 7 T cell receptor beta chains from one sample sequenced in a study of T cells in narcolepsy. Clones were read by immunoSEQ multiplex PCR, and TCRdb kept only the in-frame ones, dropping some. Of 28,000 or so clones in the sample, roughly 80% are singletons; the top ten hold approximately 1%. The sample taken for sequencing was CD45RA- memory CD4+ T cells from PBMCs. The receptor source for this set is a human donor with narcolepsy.

The chain employs TRBV5-4 and TRBJ2-3; no firm D call. Germline V lookup: CDR1 SGHNT, CDR2 YYREEE (reference sequence). V was pared by 1 base and J by 1 base, with 4 bases between. The CDR3 loop spans 13 amino acids. The CDR3 nucleotides read TGTGCCAGCAGCTTGAGAGGCACAGATACGCAGTATTTT. It translates to CASSLRGTDTQYF.

The chain joins TRBV28 to TRBJ2-3; TRBD2 matches at 7 bases. Germline CDR1 MDHEN, CDR2 SYDVKM. The V and J ends lost 6 bases and 2 bases, in that order; junction bases with no gene match: 20. The CDR3 is made up of 19 amino acids. In nucleotides, the CDR3 is TGTGCCAGCAGCCTCACGTCTGGGTGGGGGAGCGGGGTCACAGATACGCAGTATTTT. It yields the protein CASSLTSGWGSGVTDTQYF.

CDR3 amino acids: CASSEAPTGGLYGYTF. In DNA, the CDR3 is TGTGCCAGCAGTGAAGCTCCAACAGGGGGCCTCTATGGCTACACCTTC. The chain is built from TRBV2 and TRBJ1-2, with 9 bases that match TRBD1. Per germline, CDR1 SNHLY and CDR2 FYNNEI. The V and J ends lost 0 bases and 4 bases, in that order; junction bases with no gene match: 6. The CDR3 loop spans 16 amino acids.

V usage is TRBV5-1 and J usage is TRBJ1-2, with TRBD1 identical over 10 bases. Germline-derived CDR1 and CDR2 are SGHRS and YFSETQ. CDR3 size: 17 residues. V lost 4 bases, J lost 12 bases, and 21 bases stayed unmatched. The CDR3 nucleotides read TGCGCCAGCAGCACCCCGGGACAGGGGCGCTCCCGAGCAGTCCACACCTTC. It yields the protein CASSTPGQGRSRAVHTF. Full variable domain (remainder filled in from reference TRBV5-1 and TRBJ1-2): KAGVTQTPRYLIKTRGQQVTLSCSPISGHRSVSWYQQTPGQGLQFLFEYFSETQRNKGNFPGRFSGRQFSNSRSEMNVSTLELGDSALYLCASSTPGQGRSRAVHTFGSGTRLTVV.

The genes are TRBV5-1 and TRBJ1-5; no clear D gene. Between the trimmed V and J ends, which lost 0 bases and 3 bases, there was a span of 10 bases. Germline CDR1 reads SGHRS; CDR2 reads YFSETQ. CDR3 length equals 15 residues. The CDR3 region has the DNA TGCGCCAGCAGCTTGGATGGAACCGTCAATCAGCCCCAGCATTTT. Amino acid sequence: CASSLDGTVNQPQHF. Full variable domain (rest looked up from reference TRBV5-1 and TRBJ1-5): KAGVTQTPRYLIKTRGQQVTLSCSPISGHRSVSWYQQTPGQGLQFLFEYFSETQRNKGNFPGRFSGRQFSNSRSEMNVSTLELGDSALYLCASSLDGTVNQPQHFGDGTRLSIL.

This chain connects TRBV6-1 to TRBJ2-5; D is unclear. V was trimmed by 4 bases and J by 2 bases, leaving 5 bases between them. This CDR3 is 12 amino acids long. The germline V gene encodes CDR1 MNHNS and CDR2 SASEGT. This chain's CDR3 is CASSVSQETQYF. In nucleotides, the CDR3 is TGTGCCAGCAGTGTCAGTCAAGAGACCCAGTACTTC.

The DNA of the CDR3 is TGTGCCAGCAGGCAAGCCGGACTAGCGGAATACGAGCAGTACTTC. It translates to CASRQAGLAEYEQYF. The gene calls are TRBV5-4 and TRBJ2-7, with 10 bases aligning to TRBD2. The CDR3 consists of 15 residues. Germline V lookup: CDR1 SGHNT, CDR2 YYREEE (reference sequence). V lost 5 bases and J lost 4; bases outside the gene matches: 9.